The T cell receptor beta chain under discussion was sequenced for a study of control samples from healthy donors and cancer patients. TCRdb's copy holds only in-frame clones and misses some; the assay was immunoSEQ multiplex PCR. The table lists approximately 150,000 clones, 80% to 95% of them singletons. The specimen sequenced was blood. This sequence was found in a man aged 25 to 40 in good health.

CDR3: CASSPIDGYTF. The DNA for the CDR3 is TGTGCCAGCAGCCCTATCGATGGCTACACCTTC. V usage is TRBV2 and J usage is TRBJ1-2; D not resolved. With 6 bases removed from V and 6 bases from J, the gap between germline ends came to 8 bases. CDR3 length equals 11 residues. Germline V CDR1 and CDR2: SNHLY, FYNNEI.